This T cell receptor beta chain was documented in a study of blood T cell repertoires in COVID-19. Across the whole study: The cDNA or gDNA used as material had been derived from T cells, B-cell-depleted T cells, or PBMCs.

The CDR3 runs 14 residues. Trimming cost V 3 bases and J 6 bases; bases outside gene matches: 8. In germline, CDR1 is SGDLS, CDR2 YYNGEE. TCRdb keeps only in-frame clones here, not all; method: immunoSEQ multiplex PCR. The sample has approximately 240,000 clones; under 85% are singletons. The clonotype was recovered from a human donor in a cohort sampled during active COVID-19. The sequencing input was peripheral blood. V usage is TRBV9 and J usage is TRBJ1-2; 7 positions agree with TRBD1. This CDR3 reads CASSARQGSNGYTF. As DNA, the CDR3 is TGTGCCAGCAGCGCCCGACAGGGCTCTAATGGCTACACCTTC. The whole variable domain, remainder taken from reference TRBV9 and TRBJ1-2, is DSGVTQTPKHLITATGQRVTLRCSPRSGDLSVYWYQQSLDQGLQFLIQYYNGEERAKGNILERFSAQQFPDLHSELNLSSLELGDSALYFCASSARQGSNGYTFGSGTRLTVV.